This T cell receptor (beta chain) was found in a study of T cell responses to AZD1222 COVID-19 vaccine. General study points: Donors were largely white British and mainly female; clonal diversity was possibly underestimated. At 160-218 and 743-854, vaccine-associated CD4 TCRs were dominant, and they spanned spike.

V was pared by 4 bases and J by 8 bases, with 6 bases of the junction left unmatched. The germline gives CDR1 SGHDN, CDR2 FVKESK. The CDR3 consists of 15 residues. Libraries were prepared by immunoSEQ multiplex PCR; TCRdb keeps only in-frame clonotypes and omits some of them. The sample records approximately 110,000 clones, over 85% being singletons. To note about this clone: Its target is unknown.

The TCR comes from an adult in good health. Sequences were derived from peripheral blood, sampled on day 0 of AZD1222 vaccination. The chain uses TRBV14 and TRBJ1-6, with TRBD1 matching 9 bases. CDR3 protein: CASSRSGQGYSPLHF. CDR3 bases: TGTGCCAGCAGCCGCAGCGGACAGGGGTATTCACCCCTCCACTTT.